The 27 T cell receptor beta chains given below trace back to one sample, sequenced in a study of T-cell memory formation after mild COVID-19. TCRdb processed the 5' RACE reads anew with MiXCR; each CDR3 protein has one entry. This table holds about 200,000 distinct CDR3 sequences, about 9.2% found once. The sequenced sample consisted of PBMCs or a T cell subset sorted from them (not recorded which). These receptors all come from a man between 18 and 35 years old who had mild COVID-19 (a few samples of this study predate the infection). Cell type and time point are not known.

Only a few counts were recorded for this clonotype. The chain has TRBV7-2 and TRBJ2-3; 9 bases are shared with TRBD2. CDR3 length: 16 residues. The V gene's germline CDR1 is SGHTA and CDR2 FQGNSA. With V trimmed by 1 base and J by 2 bases, 4 bases remained unmatched. The CDR3 loop is CASSLVGGGDTDTQYF. Here the CDR3 DNA reads TGTGCCAGCAGCTTAGTAGGCGGGGGGGACACAGATACGCAGTATTTT.

This clonotype was detected many times. The chain employs TRBV20-1 and TRBJ2-5, with 15 bases aligning to TRBD2. V was pared by 4 bases and J by 5 bases, with 8 bases of the junction left unmatched. The CDR3 is 16 amino acids. In germline, CDR1 is DFQATT, CDR2 SNEGSKA (reference sequence). CDR3: CSANHGLAGGQETQYF. The DNA for the CDR3 is TGCAGTGCTAACCATGGACTAGCGGGGGGGCAGGAGACCCAGTACTTC.

Ten or more counts support this clonotype. In nucleotides, the CDR3 is TGTGCCAGCAGCCTGCTACAGGGGAGCACCTACAATGAGCAGTTCTTC. Amino acid sequence: CASSLLQGSTYNEQFF. The J gene is TRBJ2-1, the V gene TRBV11-2; TRBD1 matches 7 bases. The CDR3 is made up of 16 amino acids. Germline lookup yields CDR1 SGHAT and CDR2 FQNNGV. The V gene end was trimmed by 5 bases and the J gene end by 2 bases; junction bases not matched to a gene: 9.

This chain joins TRBV5-1 and TRBJ2-6; the D is unclear. CDR1 and CDR2 from the germline V gene are SGHRS and YFSETQ. V lost 0 bases and J 2 bases, leaving 6 bases between the germline ends. This CDR3 spans 15 amino acids. The CDR3 DNA reads as TGCGCCAGCAGCTTGGAGGTTGCTGGGGCCAACGTCCTGACTTTC. Translated: CASSLEVAGANVLTF.

At least ten counts were recorded for this clonotype. The chain has TRBV20-1 and TRBJ1-2, with D hard to call. The CDR3 has 14 residues. Germline V lookup: CDR1 DFQATT, CDR2 SNEGSKA (reference sequence). V lost 1 base and J 2 bases, leaving 11 bases between the germline ends. CDR3 in amino acids: CSARVESSNYGYTF. The CDR3 DNA sequence: TGCAGTGCTAGAGTAGAATCGAGCAACTATGGCTACACCTTC.

This clonotype turned up a few times. The chain is built from TRBV5-4 and TRBJ2-3; 10 nucleotides align to TRBD2. The germline CDR1 and CDR2 sequences are SGHNT and YYREEE (reference sequence). This CDR3 spans 19 amino acids. J was trimmed by 0 bases and V by 4 bases; bases with no gene match: 14. The CDR3 region has the DNA TGTGCCAGCAGCCCCAGGGGAGTAGCGGGGGGATCTAGCACAGATACGCAGTATTTT. As protein: CASSPRGVAGGSSTDTQYF.

This clonotype came up a few times. The chain carries TRBV5-1 and TRBJ2-5; 7 bases agree with TRBD1. CDR1 and CDR2 (germline): SGHRS, YFSETQ. CDR3 length: 15 residues. V was pared by 0 bases and J by 0 bases, with 2 bases of the junction left unmatched. The CDR3 loop is CASSLVGTDQETQYF. CDR3 DNA sequence: TGCGCCAGCAGCTTGGTGGGGACAGACCAAGAGACCCAGTACTTC.

This clonotype was seen at least ten times. V usage is TRBV7-9 and J usage is TRBJ1-5; D perhaps matches TRBD1 (6 bases). The CDR3 runs to 17 residues. CDR1 and CDR2 from the germline V gene are SEHNR and FQNEAQ (reference sequence). V was clipped by 1 base and J by 0 bases, with 13 bases between them. The CDR3, as DNA: TGTGCCAGCAGCTTAGATAGGGGGGTGTATAGCAATCAGCCCCAGCATTTT. Amino acid sequence: CASSLDRGVYSNQPQHF.

This chain connects TRBV2 to TRBJ1-1, with D possibly being TRBD1 (6 bases). V lost 3 bases and J lost 4, with 9 bases in between. CDR1 is SNHLY, CDR2 FYNNEI, per germline. The CDR3 has 13 residues. The CDR3 loop is CASSEQDSTEAFF. CDR3 in DNA: TGTGCCAGCAGTGAGCAGGACAGCACTGAAGCTTTCTTT.

The V gene is TRBV6-2 or TRBV6-3, the J gene TRBJ1-1; 8 bases are shared with TRBD1. CDR1 is MNHEY and CDR2 is SVGEGT in the germline V gene. This CDR3 has 11 amino acids. The J segment lost 11 bases and the V segment lost 7 bases, leaving 6 bases of the junction unmatched. Here the CDR3 reads CASNDRGWAFF. The CDR3 nucleotides are TGTGCCAGCAACGACAGGGGCTGGGCTTTCTTT.

The V gene is TRBV19, the J gene TRBJ1-1; TRBD1 matches at 8 bases. CDR1 and CDR2 (germline): LNHDA, SQIVND (reference sequence). With 6 bases clipped from V and 0 bases from J, the junction kept 6 bases outside the gene matches. The CDR3 extends over 15 amino acids. CDR3: CASSDRGRLNTEAFF. DNA of the CDR3: TGTGCCAGTAGCGACAGGGGTCGATTGAACACTGAAGCTTTCTTT.

The chain employs TRBV5-1 and TRBJ1-2; no reliable D call. The germline V and J ends were trimmed by 2 bases and 4 bases, with 18 bases remaining between them. CDR3 length: 16 residues. Per the germline V gene, CDR1 is SGHRS and CDR2 is YFSETQ. The CDR3 loop is CASSFQPSTTAYGYTF. As DNA, the CDR3 is TGCGCCAGCAGCTTCCAGCCTTCCACAACGGCCTATGGCTACACCTTC.

This clonotype has more than one count but fewer than ten. The V call is TRBV9, the J call TRBJ1-2; 7 bases match TRBD1. CDR1 and CDR2 (germline): SGDLS, YYNGEE. The CDR3 length is 15 residues. The V and J ends lost 2 bases and 4 bases, in that order; junction bases with no gene match: 8. Here the CDR3 DNA reads TGTGCCAGCAGCGTTGGCGACAGGGTCCCCTATGGCTACACCTTC. Residues: CASSVGDRVPYGYTF. Complete variable domain (other parts from reference TRBV9 and TRBJ1-2): DSGVTQTPKHLITATGQRVTLRCSPRSGDLSVYWYQQSLDQGLQFLIQYYNGEERAKGNILERFSAQQFPDLHSELNLSSLELGDSALYFCASSVGDRVPYGYTFGSGTRLTVV.

This clonotype has a count of ten or more. The chain is built from TRBV9 and TRBJ2-1; perhaps TRBD2 as D (5 bases). Trimming removed 4 bases at V and 8 bases at J, with 16 bases between. This CDR3 is built from 14 residues. Per germline, CDR1 SGDLS and CDR2 YYNGEE. The CDR3 region is CASSLGVGGDEQFF. In DNA form, the CDR3 reads TGTGCCAGCAGCCTCGGGGTCGGTGGGGATGAGCAGTTCTTC.

This clonotype appeared once. The chain has TRBV6-2 or TRBV6-3 and TRBJ1-1, with a possible D match to TRBD1 (5 bases). V lost 2 bases and J 4 bases, leaving 11 bases between the germline ends. Germline V gives CDR1 MNHEY, CDR2 SVGEGT. The CDR3 has 14 residues. The CDR3 bases are TGTGCCAGCAGTTACATAGGCGGGGGCACTGAAGCTTTCTTT. It is translated as CASSYIGGGTEAFF.

In its sample, this clonotype was seen a few times. V is TRBV6-2 or TRBV6-3 and J is TRBJ2-7, with a tentative D call TRBD1 (6 bases). Germline V gene sequence: CDR1 MNHEY, CDR2 SVGEGT. Trimming stripped 7 bases from V and 4 bases from J, with 14 bases between. This CDR3 contains 13 residues. The CDR3 DNA is TGTGCCAGCAAAGACAGGAAAATGTACGAGCAGTACGTC. Translating gives CASKDRKMYEQYV.

This clonotype was counted between two and nine times. The chain has TRBV25-1 and TRBJ2-3; no firm D call. Trimming took off 3 bases at V and 7 bases at J, with 5 bases between the two ends. Germline CDR1 reads MGHDK; CDR2 reads SYGVNS. The CDR3 length is 11 residues. The CDR3 DNA is TGTGCCAGCAGTGACGGGTATACGCAGTATTTT. It is translated as CASSDGYTQYF.

In this sample, this clonotype turned up a few times. The V and J genes are TRBV3-1 and TRBJ2-5; TRBD2 is a possible D gene (5 bases). Trimming took off 0 bases at V and 4 bases at J, with 6 bases between the two ends. Germline V lookup: CDR1 LGHDT, CDR2 YNNKEL (reference sequence). The CDR3 loop spans 13 amino acids. The CDR3 region is CASSQDGGETQYF. As DNA, the CDR3 is TGTGCCAGCAGCCAAGACGGAGGAGAGACCCAGTACTTC.

This clonotype occurred many times. This chain uses TRBV4-3 with TRBJ1-6; D call uncertain. The V gene's germline CDR1 is LGHNA and CDR2 YSLEER. CDR3 length: 16 residues. Deletions cut 3 bases from V and 2 bases from J, with 11 bases between. CDR3 amino acids: CASSHSKHAYNSPLHF. The CDR3 region has the DNA TGCGCCAGCAGCCACTCAAAACATGCCTATAATTCACCCCTCCACTTT.

This clonotype was picked up a small number of times. The V call is TRBV4-2, the J call TRBJ1-2; no reliable D call. The germline V gene has CDR1 LGHNA and CDR2 YNFKEQ. CDR3 size: 15 residues. V was cut by 2 bases and J by 9 bases, with 19 bases left in between. CDR3 loop: CASSQPGSRSESYTF. The CDR3 bases are TGTGCCAGCAGCCAACCCGGGAGCAGAAGTGAAAGCTACACCTTC.

The chain is built from TRBV6-5 and TRBJ1-2; D is unresolved. The germline CDR1 and CDR2 sequences are MNHEY and SVGAGI. The CDR3 extends over 13 amino acids. The V gene lost 2 bases and the J gene lost 4 bases, with 8 bases spanning the gap. The CDR3: CASSYTSGYGYTF. The CDR3 nucleotides are TGTGCCAGCAGTTACACCAGTGGCTATGGCTACACCTTC.

This rearrangement joins TRBV12-3 or TRBV12-4 to TRBJ2-7; the match to TRBD1 covers 7 bases. V trimming: 6 bases; J trimming: 6 bases; junction bases outside the gene matches: 5. There are 12 residues in the CDR3. CDR3 in DNA: TGTGCCAGCAGCCGGACAGGCTCCGAGCAGTACGTC. Translating it yields CASSRTGSEQYV.

There are many counts of this clonotype. The chain uses TRBV6-5 and TRBJ1-1; D is unresolved. The CDR3 has 17 amino acids. V dropped 0 bases and J dropped 4 bases, with 18 bases sitting between them. Germline V gives CDR1 MNHEY, CDR2 SVGAGI. The CDR3 region has the DNA TGTGCCAGCAGTTACTCGTATTCGGGGATCGGTGGCACTGAAGCTTTCTTT. Translating gives CASSYSYSGIGGTEAFF.

In this sample, this clonotype turned up a few times. The chain carries TRBV7-9 and TRBJ1-2; the D is unclear. Germline V gives CDR1 SEHNR, CDR2 FQNEAQ (reference sequence). This CDR3 is 11 amino acids long. V dropped 5 bases and J dropped 8 bases, with 9 bases sitting between them. CDR3 bases: TGTGCCAGCAGCCCCGAGGAAGGCTACACCTTC. Protein: CASSPEEGYTF. Full variable domain (missing parts from reference TRBV7-9 and TRBJ1-2): DTGVSQNPRHKITKRGQNVTFRCDPISEHNRLYWYRQTLGQGPEFLTYFQNEAQLEKSRLLSDRFSAERPKGSFSTLEIQRTEQGDSAMYLCASSPEEGYTFGSGTRLTVV.

V and J are TRBV9 and TRBJ2-7, with a tentative D call TRBD1 (6 bases). With 4 bases removed from V and 2 bases from J, the gap between germline ends came to 19 bases. This CDR3 has 16 residues. Germline loops: CDR1 SGDLS, CDR2 YYNGEE. CDR3 region: CASSPQGRQVTYEQYF. CDR3 bases: TGTGCCAGCAGCCCCCAGGGGAGACAGGTGACCTACGAGCAGTACTTC.

This rearrangement joins TRBV5-1 to TRBJ2-1; the match to TRBD1 covers 9 bases. Trimming took 3 bases from V and 7 from J; bases not matched to a gene: 8. Germline assignment: CDR1 SGHRS and CDR2 YFSETQ. CDR3 length equals 15 residues. The CDR3 is CASSSPGQGMNEQFF. The CDR3 nucleotides read TGCGCCAGCAGCTCGCCGGGACAGGGAATGAATGAGCAGTTCTTC.

This clonotype appeared many times. This rearrangement joins TRBV27 to TRBJ2-7; D gene uncertain. The germline V gene encodes CDR1 MNHEY and CDR2 SMNVEV (reference sequence). Deletions cut 5 bases from V and 9 bases from J, with 17 bases between. This CDR3 spans 13 amino acids. CDR3 DNA sequence: TGTGCCAGCAGTCCCCCCGGCTACGGCGGGCAGTACTTC. Protein product: CASSPPGYGGQYF.